The present T cell receptor (beta chain) was sequenced within a study of blood T cell repertoires in COVID-19. For the study at large: The cDNA or gDNA used as material had been derived from T cells, B-cell-depleted T cells, or PBMCs.

This clone showed up just once. V gave up 3 bases and J gave up 4 bases, with 13 bases separating them. The germline V gene encodes CDR1 SGDLS and CDR2 YYNGEE. CDR3 length equals 14 residues. TCRdb's table, derived via immunoSEQ multiplex PCR, lists solely in-frame clones and lacks some. The sample has approximately 150,000 clones, about 87% seen once; the top ten hold about 28%. This chain connects TRBV9 to TRBJ1-2, with D uncertain. The clonotype was recovered from a human donor in a cohort sampled during active COVID-19. Sequenced sample: peripheral blood. CDR3 DNA sequence: TGTGCCAGCAGCGGGGAGTCTTCCCTCTATGGCTACACCTTC. Encoded protein: CASSGESSLYGYTF. Combining the CDR3 with reference TRBV9 and TRBJ1-2 gives the whole variable domain DSGVTQTPKHLITATGQRVTLRCSPRSGDLSVYWYQQSLDQGLQFLIQYYNGEERAKGNILERFSAQQFPDLHSELNLSSLELGDSALYFCASSGESSLYGYTFGSGTRLTVV.